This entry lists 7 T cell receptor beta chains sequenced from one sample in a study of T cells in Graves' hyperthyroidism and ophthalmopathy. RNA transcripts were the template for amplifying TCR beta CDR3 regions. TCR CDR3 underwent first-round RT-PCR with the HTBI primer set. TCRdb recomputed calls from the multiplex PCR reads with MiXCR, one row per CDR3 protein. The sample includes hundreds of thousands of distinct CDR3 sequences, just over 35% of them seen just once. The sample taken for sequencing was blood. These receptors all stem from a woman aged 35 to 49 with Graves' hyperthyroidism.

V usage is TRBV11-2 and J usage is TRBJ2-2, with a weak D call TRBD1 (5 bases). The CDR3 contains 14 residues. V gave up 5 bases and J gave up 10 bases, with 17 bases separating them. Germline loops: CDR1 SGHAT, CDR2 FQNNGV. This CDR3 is CASSPKYQGPELFF. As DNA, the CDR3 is TGTGCCAGCAGCCCAAAATACCAGGGCCCGGAGCTGTTTTTT.

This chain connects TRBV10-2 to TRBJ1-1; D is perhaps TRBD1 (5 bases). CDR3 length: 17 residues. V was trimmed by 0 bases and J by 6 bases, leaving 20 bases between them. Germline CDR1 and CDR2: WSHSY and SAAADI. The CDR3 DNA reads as TGCGCCAGCAGTGAGTCGGAGGGGCGGGGGGAAACTTCTGAAGCTTTCTTT. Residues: CASSESEGRGETSEAFF.

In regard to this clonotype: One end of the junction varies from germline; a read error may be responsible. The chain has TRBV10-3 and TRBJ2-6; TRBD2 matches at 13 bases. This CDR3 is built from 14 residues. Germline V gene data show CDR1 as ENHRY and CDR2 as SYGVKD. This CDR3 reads CAIRRLAGGNVLTF. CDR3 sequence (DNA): TGTGCCATCAGGCGACTAGCGGGGGGCAACGTCCTGACTTTC.

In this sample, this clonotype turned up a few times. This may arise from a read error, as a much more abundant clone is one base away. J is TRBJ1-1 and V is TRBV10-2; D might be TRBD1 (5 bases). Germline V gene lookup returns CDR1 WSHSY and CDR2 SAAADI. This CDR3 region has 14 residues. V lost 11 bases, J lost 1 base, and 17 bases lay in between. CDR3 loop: CACNRKGENTEAFF. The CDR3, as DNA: TGCGCCTGCAACCGAAAAGGGGAGAACACTGAAGCTTTCTTT.

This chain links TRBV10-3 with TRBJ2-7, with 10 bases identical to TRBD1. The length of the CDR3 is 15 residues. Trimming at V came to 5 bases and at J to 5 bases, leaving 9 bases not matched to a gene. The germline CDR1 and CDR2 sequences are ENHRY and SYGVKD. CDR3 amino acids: CAISSGQGSFDEQYF. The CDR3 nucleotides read TGTGCCATCAGTTCGGGACAGGGGAGTTTCGACGAGCAGTACTTC.

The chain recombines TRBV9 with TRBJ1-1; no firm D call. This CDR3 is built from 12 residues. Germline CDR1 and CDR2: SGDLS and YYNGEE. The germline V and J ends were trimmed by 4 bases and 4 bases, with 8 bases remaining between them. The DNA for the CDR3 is TGTGCCAGCAGCCAAGCAATCACTGAAGCTTTCTTT. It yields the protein CASSQAITEAFF.

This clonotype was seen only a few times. CDR3 in amino acids: CASSQFIAGKRREQYF. CDR3 in DNA: TGTGCCAGCAGCCAATTCATAGCGGGCAAACGACGGGAGCAGTACTTC. The chain combines TRBV3-1 with TRBJ2-7, with TRBD2 identical over 7 bases. V lost 2 bases to trimming and J lost 7 bases; unmatched junction nucleotides: 14. Per germline, CDR1 LGHDT and CDR2 YNNKEL (reference sequence). This CDR3 contains 16 residues.